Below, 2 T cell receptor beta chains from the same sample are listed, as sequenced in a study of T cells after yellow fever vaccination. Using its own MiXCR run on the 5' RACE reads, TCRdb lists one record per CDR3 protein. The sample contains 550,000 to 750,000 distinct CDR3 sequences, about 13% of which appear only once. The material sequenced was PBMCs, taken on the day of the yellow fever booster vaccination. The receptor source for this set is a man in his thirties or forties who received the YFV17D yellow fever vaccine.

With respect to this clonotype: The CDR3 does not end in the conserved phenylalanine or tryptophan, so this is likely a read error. The CDR3 nucleotides are TGTGCCAGCAGCTTAGCGTCGGGCCCCCGGGTCACAGATACGCAGTATTTA. This gives the protein CASSLASGPRVTDTQYL. The rearrangement uses TRBV7-9 and TRBJ2-3, with unresolved D. CDR3 length: 17 residues. Germline assignment: CDR1 SEHNR and CDR2 FQNEAQ (reference sequence). V gave up 0 bases and J gave up 2 bases, with 15 bases separating them.

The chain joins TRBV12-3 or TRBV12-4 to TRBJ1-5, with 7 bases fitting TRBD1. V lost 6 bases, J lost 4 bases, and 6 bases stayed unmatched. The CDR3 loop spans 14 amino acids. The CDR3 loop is CASSHMDRNQPQHF. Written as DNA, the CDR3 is TGTGCCAGCAGCCATATGGACAGGAATCAGCCCCAGCATTTT.